This TCR beta chain was observed in a study of cytotoxic CD8 clonotypes in ibrutinib-treated CLL. Study results and caveats: Pretreatment clonality was elevated relative to age-matched healthy donors and paralleled circulating CD8+ T-cell counts.

To note about this clone: Its antigen is still unknown.

Repertoires were generated with immunoSEQ multiplex PCR, while TCRdb's copy carries only in-frame clones and drops some. The sample holds approximately 170,000 clones; about 88% are singletons and the top ten take over 2.5%. This material consisted of PBMCs, taken at disease progression, from a patient treated with ibrutinib. The sequence derives from a human donor with chronic lymphocytic leukemia.

The CDR3 loop is CASSFRQGTYEQYF. The DNA of the CDR3 is TGTGCCAGCAGCTTCCGACAGGGTACCTACGAGCAGTACTTC. The rearrangement uses TRBV7-6 and TRBJ2-7; 7 positions match TRBD1. Germline V gene lookup returns CDR1 SGHVS and CDR2 FNYEAQ. V was pared by 3 bases and J by 2 bases, with 4 bases of the junction left unmatched. The CDR3 extends over 14 amino acids.